This T cell receptor beta chain was recorded in a study of blood T cell repertoires in COVID-19. V lost 4 bases to trimming and J lost 1 base, with 9 bases between them. This CDR3 has 14 residues. Germline V gives CDR1 SGHDT, CDR2 YYEEEE. As originally analysed: Reference gene primers were amplified, and this amplification served to estimate nucleated cell counts. Some clones are missing from TCRdb's copy, which holds only in-frame ones; the method was immunoSEQ multiplex PCR. V, J and clone size were drawn from that table, and D and trimming were deduced from the DNA. The sample has tens of thousands of clones; around 85% are singletons.

The V call is TRBV5-6, the J call TRBJ1-5; TRBD1 might be the D (6 bases). The TCR was taken from a woman aged 60-75 years with acute or convalescent COVID-19. The sequenced sample was peripheral blood. The CDR3 coding sequence is TGTGCCAGCAGCGACGGACAGAGCAATCAGCCCCAGCATTTT. Translation gives CASSDGQSNQPQHF.